The entry that follows covers one T cell receptor (beta chain) sequence. Its antigen is still unknown. No base quality values were provided; no much bigger clone lies one nucleotide off. The data derive from a study of cytomegalovirus exposure and HLA in healthy donors (dated by TCRdb to 2017 to 2019). About the full investigation: According to an earlier analysis of several hundred of the donors, 150 million to 200 million T cells yielded 90 million to 140 million unique TCR beta sequences and around 280 Gb of sequence data. The study was designed to test whether signatures of past pathogen exposure could be identified by cataloging public T cell receptors. Among the approximately 400 genotyped donors, under 90% belonged to the genetic ancestry cluster associated with self-reported Caucasian donors. Typing coverage varied by locus: roughly 620-640 donors for A, B, C, DRB1 and DQB1; 522 for DQA1; 600 to 610 for DPA1; roughly 450 for DPB1. The T cell repertoires of some 670 subjects were profiled by immunosequencing and related to cytomegalovirus serostatus. Class I and class II HLA loci were covered by the typing at four-digit resolution. In a later analysis, previously published TCR beta repertoires from 500 to 750 donors were re-analyzed and high-resolution HLA genotyping was added so that TCR occurrence patterns could be studied. On average, over 200,000 unique TCR beta nucleotide sequences were sequenced per donor among some 420 genotyped donors of the cohort, with 15% to 20% of those sequences being non-productive. Alongside the repertoire data, information on donor age, sex, ethnicity and CMV serostatus was compiled. Around 320 gigabases of sequencing data and approximately 84 million unique TCR sequences were included in an early release covering about 600 HLA-typed donors. Because of strong linkage in the cohort, roughly 5 DR-DQ haplotypes were treated as single units for association and clustering. In the later analysis, no new phenotypic data were used to find candidate immune exposures; instead, reliance was placed on TCR beta sequences and their occurrence across donors. In an earlier analysis of more than 550 of the donors, high-throughput TCR beta sequencing was used to judge whether each TCR beta V gene segment behaved as functional or pseudogenic. To predict cytomegalovirus infection status, the study brought together high-throughput TCR immunosequencing, statistical association of individual TCRs with disease status, and machine learning. A later genetic analysis took genome-wide SNP genotypes for about 65% of the 666 donors and used that subset as a discovery cohort. All discovery cohort repertoires had been generated on a single sequencing platform. In addition to the first cohort of 650 to 750 subjects, a separate validation cohort of some 120 different subjects was used.

Points the paper makes about the study in general: The earlier analysis of almost 600 of the donors excluded some 15 rarely observed V segments, including chromosome 9 orphons, because counts were too low. A few of the identified cytomegalovirus-associated TCR beta chains were confirmed in vitro to be specific for cytomegalovirus antigens. A further reported finding was that TCR beta sequences accurately predicted the HLA-A and HLA-B alleles for most subjects in the first cohort. Linkage disequilibrium might explain the correlated functional status among segregating V segments, but an unknown experimental factor could not be excluded. In a later analysis, TCR association rates were found to vary across HLA loci, with the most associated TCRs seen for DRB1 alleles and the fewest for HLA-C alleles. A later analysis reported that several top co-occurrence clusters appeared linked to parvovirus B19, influenza, CMV and Epstein-Barr virus. The presence/absence analyses assumed that sequencing depth was roughly uniform across donors, and that assumption may not be true. Broadly in line with IMGT annotations, most TCR beta V segments showed up in productive rearrangements about 87% or about 30% of the time in an earlier analysis of about 500 of the donors. Because HLA typing was unavailable for some donors at each locus, only the typed subset was used in association tests. In a later analysis, HLA-associated TCR beta chains showed more clonal expansion and lower generation probabilities than non-associated chains that were equally common. The classifier was reported to diagnose cytomegalovirus status with high specificity and sensitivity in both the original cohort and the validation cohort. The cohort was sequenced for TCR beta chains only, and without alpha or paired-chain data the features that could be detected were limited. The only immune exposure information available for the cohort was CMV serostatus. A later genetic analysis associated a missense DCLRE1C variant with V-gene and J-gene trimming of TCR beta chains, and an independent cohort replicated the association. The authors suggested that the approach could potentially be generalized to other disease states and immunological phenotypes. Most CMV-associated TCR beta chains appeared to be HLA-restricted in a later analysis, and the HLA associations seemed to be driven largely by CMV exposure. A group of highly shared sequence variants was considered likely to be a technical artifact of the sequencing pipeline. The 87-base-pair reads could not distinguish some IMGT-functional V segments, including TRBV6-2 and TRBV6-3, so those segments were excluded. Across donors, most TCR sequences were observed very rarely, whereas some public TCRs were present in many individuals. A later analysis associated about 17,000 TCR beta sequences with specific HLA alleles at a false discovery rate of 0.05. A total of roughly 160 TCR beta chains were listed by the study as associated with cytomegalovirus. Compared with the approximately 700-donor mean, donors in an Asian-associated ancestry cluster had fewer N-insertions in productive TCRs, according to a later genetic analysis. When HLA alleles, especially DR and DQ, strongly co-occurred, TCR associations were difficult to assign to individual alleles.

The method was the immunoSEQ multiplex PCR assay. For the multiplex PCR, a mixture combining 60 forward primers for TCR Vbeta segments and 13 reverse primers for TCR Jbeta segments was used. Amplification of the CDR3 region of rearranged TCR beta genes was performed with a multiplex PCR assay on genomic DNA. The amplified TCR beta libraries were sequenced on the Illumina HiSeq System as 87-base-pair reads. The authors' pipeline ran thus. A later analysis tallied approximately 87 million unique TCR beta chains across the roughly 610 repertoires, and around 12 million of those chains were shared by two or more donors. Raw reads were error-corrected and collapsed into unique sequences by a nearest-neighbor algorithm in which closely related sequences were merged to remove PCR and sequencing errors. Alignment of CDR3 sequences to IMGT reference sequences was used to assign V, D and J gene segments. For a sequence to be retained, a match of at least six nucleotides to both a V gene segment and a J gene segment was required. Rearrangements were classified as productive when the CDR3 lacked stop codons and remained in frame with V and J, and all other rearrangements were classified as non-productive. CDR3 was defined by IMGT convention, running from the second conserved V-encoded cysteine to the conserved J-encoded phenylalanine. Sequences without an unambiguous match to a single V gene segment were excluded from the earlier analysis of several hundred of the donors. An earlier analysis of fewer than 750 of the donors classified V segments as functional when productive rearrangements were above 56.7% and as segregating when the standard deviation between donors was above 5%. A statistical classification framework was developed to diagnose cytomegalovirus status using the catalog of TCR beta chain sequences. A later analysis assigned V and J genes by comparing TCR nucleotide sequences with IMGT/GENE-DB human TR gene sequences. Using the TCRdist pipeline, a later analysis assigned CDR3 sequences along with most-parsimonious VDJ recombination scenarios. A later analysis defined each TCR beta chain by its CDR3 amino acid sequence plus V-gene family, and excluded reads lacking a unique V-gene family. As a way to deal with suspected cross-contamination and a sequencing artifact, a later analysis dropped 450 to 600 nucleotide sequences that were highly shared and had low generation probability. In a later analysis, a clonal expansion index was calculated for each public chain from normalized within-repertoire ranks of inferred template counts. In a later analysis, generation probabilities were computed using a VDJ recombination model fitted to out-of-frame rearrangements, and the results were checked against IGoR. In a later analysis, TCR-TCR, TCR-HLA and TCR-CMV co-occurrence was scored with hypergeometric tests, and a repertoire-size bias correction was applied to TCR pairs. False discovery rates were estimated in a later analysis by permuting HLA or CMV assignments 20 times. In a later analysis, co-occurring TCRs were grouped using DBSCAN, and TCRdist sequence similarity was added for clustering within HLA-allele-positive subsets. Repertoires with fewer than 30,000 or more than 120,000 public chains were left out of co-occurrence clustering, as were five repertoires with anomalous nucleotide sharing. TCRdb retrieved this table from immuneACCESS and kept in-frame rearrangements only. Not all clones are present; in checked studies, unresolved V genes account for under half, and no reason is known for the remainder. V and J calls and clone size are given by that table; D and trimming were obtained from the DNA. For this sample there are some 140,000 clones; 80% appear just once. Clones ranked in the top ten supply roughly 13% of the sample.

The cohort consisted of 600 to 750 healthy bone marrow donors. Cohort members were all nominally healthy when sampled, although unrecorded immune exposures were likely present. The donor was CMV seropositive and was included in the group of 250 to 350 seropositive cohort members. Every donor gave a peripheral blood sample, and the peripheral blood mononuclear cells from that sample were used for TCR beta sequencing. The Qiagen DNeasy Blood Extraction Kit was used to extract genomic DNA from the blood cell samples. V drops 6 bases and J drops 1 base, leaving 14 bases in between. For CDR1 and CDR2, the germline V gene lists MNHNS and SASEGT. The CDR3, cysteine through phenylalanine, is 15 amino acids long. Only the CDR3 part of the read is kept: 45 bases, read in frame from the first base.

Sequenced: PBMCs. The rearranged chain carries TRBV6-1 and TRBJ2-3, with TRBD2 as a weak D call on 6 bases. The receptor's source is a man in his thirties or forties in good health and CMV-seropositive. Read as DNA, the sequence is TGTGCCAGCAGCCCCGTGACGGGAGGCACAGATACGCAGTATTTT. Its product reads: CASSPVTGGTDTQYF.